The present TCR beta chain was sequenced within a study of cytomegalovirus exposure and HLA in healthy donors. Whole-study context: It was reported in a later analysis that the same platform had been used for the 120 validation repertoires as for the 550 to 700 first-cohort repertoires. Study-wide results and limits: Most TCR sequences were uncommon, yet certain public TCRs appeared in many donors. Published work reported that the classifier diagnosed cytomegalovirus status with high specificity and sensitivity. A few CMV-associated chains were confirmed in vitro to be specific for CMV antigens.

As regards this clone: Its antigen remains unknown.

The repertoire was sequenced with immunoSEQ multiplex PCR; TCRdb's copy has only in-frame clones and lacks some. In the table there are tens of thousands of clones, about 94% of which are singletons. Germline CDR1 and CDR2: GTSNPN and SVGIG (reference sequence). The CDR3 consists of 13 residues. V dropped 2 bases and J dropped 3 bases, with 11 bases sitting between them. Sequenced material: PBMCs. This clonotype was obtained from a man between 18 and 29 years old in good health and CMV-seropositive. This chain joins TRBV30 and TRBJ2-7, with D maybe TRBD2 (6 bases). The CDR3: CAWSRGLNYEQYF. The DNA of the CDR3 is TGTGCCTGGAGTCGGGGACTTAACTACGAGCAGTACTTC.